This TCR beta chain was retrieved from a study of T cells in Graves' hyperthyroidism and ophthalmopathy. Amplification of TCR beta CDR3 regions used RNA as the template. Carried out on the TCR CDR3, a first-round RT-PCR used the HTBI primer set. TCRdb reprocessed the multiplex PCR reads with MiXCR, giving one entry per CDR3 protein. The sample lists around 250,000 distinct CDR3 sequences; approximately 14% were seen once. General observations from the study: A 13 V-J model separated ophthalmopathy from stable hyperthyroidism. The model's output predicted ophthalmopathy at a median of 6.5 months prior to onset.

This clonotype was detected a few times. Antigen: not known. This sequence may be a read error, since a much larger clone differs from it by one base. Germline loops: CDR1 KGHSH, CDR2 LQKENI. V lost 3 bases and J lost 9, with 18 bases in between. This CDR3 region has 16 residues. The sample comprised blood. The chain links TRBV18 to TRBJ1-6; D remains ambiguous. The sequence was obtained from a woman between 40 and 55 years old with Graves' hyperthyroidism that later progressed to Graves' ophthalmopathy. The DNA of the CDR3 is TGTGCCAGCTCACCTACAGACCTTCGGCTAGGTTCACCCCTCCACTTT. Its protein is CASSPTDLRLGSPLHF.